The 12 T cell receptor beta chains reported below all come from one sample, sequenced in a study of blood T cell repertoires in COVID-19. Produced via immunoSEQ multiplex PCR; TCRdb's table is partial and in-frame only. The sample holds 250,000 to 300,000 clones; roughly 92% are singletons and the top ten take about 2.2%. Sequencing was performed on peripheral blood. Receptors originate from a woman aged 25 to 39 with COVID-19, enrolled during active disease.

The CDR3 loop is CAWSASGSRTYNEQFF. As DNA, the CDR3 is TGTGCCTGGAGTGCTAGCGGGAGTCGCACCTACAATGAGCAGTTCTTC. The chain joins TRBV30 to TRBJ2-1; 10 bases are shared with TRBD2. The CDR3 length is 16 residues. V gave up 1 base and J gave up 2 bases; unmatched junction bases: 5. The germline V gene encodes CDR1 GTSNPN and CDR2 SVGIG (reference sequence).

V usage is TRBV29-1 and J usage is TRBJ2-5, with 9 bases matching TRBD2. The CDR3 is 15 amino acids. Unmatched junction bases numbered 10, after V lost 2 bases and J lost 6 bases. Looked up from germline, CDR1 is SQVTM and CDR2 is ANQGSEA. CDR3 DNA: TGCAGCGTTGAAAGCCCGAGGCTAGCGGGAAAGACCCAGTACTTC. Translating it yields CSVESPRLAGKTQYF. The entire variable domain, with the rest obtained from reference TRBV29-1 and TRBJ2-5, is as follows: SAVISQKPSRDICQRGTSLTIQCQVDSQVTMMFWYRQQPGQSLTLIATANQGSEATYESGFVIDKFPISRPNLTFSTLTVSNMSPEDSSIYLCSVESPRLAGKTQYFGPGTRLLVL.

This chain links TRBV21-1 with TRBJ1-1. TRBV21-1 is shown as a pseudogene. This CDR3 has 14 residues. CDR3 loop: CASSNWGGNTEAFF. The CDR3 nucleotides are TGTGCCAGCAGCAATTGGGGGGGGAACACTGAAGCTTTCTTT.

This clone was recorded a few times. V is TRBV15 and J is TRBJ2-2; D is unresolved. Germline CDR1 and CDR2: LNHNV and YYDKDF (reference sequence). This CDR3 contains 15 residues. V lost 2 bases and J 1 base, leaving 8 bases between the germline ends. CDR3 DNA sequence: TGTGCCACCAGCAGACTTAGAAAGAACACCGGGGAGCTGTTTTTT. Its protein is CATSRLRKNTGELFF. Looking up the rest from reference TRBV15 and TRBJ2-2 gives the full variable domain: DAMVIQNPRYQVTQFGKPVTLSCSQTLNHNVMYWYQQKSSQAPKLLFHYYDKDFNNEADTPDNFQSRRPNTSFCFLDIRSPGLGDTAMYLCATSRLRKNTGELFFGEGSRLTVL.

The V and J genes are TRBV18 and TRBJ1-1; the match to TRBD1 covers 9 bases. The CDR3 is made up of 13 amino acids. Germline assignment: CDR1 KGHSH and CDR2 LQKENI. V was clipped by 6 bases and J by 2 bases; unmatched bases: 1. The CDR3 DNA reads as TGTGCCAGCTCGGGACAGGGTAACACTGAAGCTTTCTTT. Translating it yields CASSGQGNTEAFF.

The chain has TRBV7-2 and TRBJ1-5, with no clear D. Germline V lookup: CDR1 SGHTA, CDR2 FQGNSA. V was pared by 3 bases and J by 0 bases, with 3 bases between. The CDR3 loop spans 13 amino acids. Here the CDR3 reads CASSFSSNQPQHF. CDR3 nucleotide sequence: TGTGCCAGCAGCTTCAGTAGCAATCAGCCCCAGCATTTT.

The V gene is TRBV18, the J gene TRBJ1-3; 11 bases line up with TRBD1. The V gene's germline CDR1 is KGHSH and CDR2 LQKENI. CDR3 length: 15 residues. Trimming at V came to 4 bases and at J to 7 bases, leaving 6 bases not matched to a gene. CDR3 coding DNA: TGTGCCAGCTCACAAGGGACAGGGGGTTTCAACACCATATATTTT. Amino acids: CASSQGTGGFNTIYF.

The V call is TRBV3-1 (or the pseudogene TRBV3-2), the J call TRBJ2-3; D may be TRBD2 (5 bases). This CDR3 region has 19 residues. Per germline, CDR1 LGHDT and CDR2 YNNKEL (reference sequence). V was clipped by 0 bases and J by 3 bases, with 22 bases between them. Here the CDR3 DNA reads TGTGCCAGCAGCCAAGATAAATTCGACTATTCCGGGGAGACAGATACGCAGTATTTT. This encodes CASSQDKFDYSGETDTQYF.

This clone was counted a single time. The CDR3 protein is CASSLLRGEKLFF. The DNA for the CDR3 is TGTGCCAGCAGCTTGTTGAGAGGTGAAAAACTGTTTTTT. The chain links TRBV5-4 to TRBJ1-4; D unresolved. Germline V gives CDR1 SGHNT, CDR2 YYREEE (reference sequence). V gave up 1 base and J gave up 7 bases, with 8 bases separating them. The CDR3 spans 13 residues.

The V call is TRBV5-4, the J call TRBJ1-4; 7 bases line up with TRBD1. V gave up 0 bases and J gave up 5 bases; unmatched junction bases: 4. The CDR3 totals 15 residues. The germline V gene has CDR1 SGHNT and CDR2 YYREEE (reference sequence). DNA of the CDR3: TGTGCCAGCAGCTTGGGCGGGACAGCAAATGAAAAACTGTTTTTT. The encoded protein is CASSLGGTANEKLFF.

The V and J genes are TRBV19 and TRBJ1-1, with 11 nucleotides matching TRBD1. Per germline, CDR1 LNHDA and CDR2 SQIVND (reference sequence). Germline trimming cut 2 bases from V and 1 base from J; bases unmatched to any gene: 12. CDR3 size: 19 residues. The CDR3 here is CASSIIQLDRGRRNTEAFF. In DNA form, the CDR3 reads TGTGCCAGTAGTATAATCCAATTGGACAGGGGGCGCCGGAACACTGAAGCTTTCTTT.

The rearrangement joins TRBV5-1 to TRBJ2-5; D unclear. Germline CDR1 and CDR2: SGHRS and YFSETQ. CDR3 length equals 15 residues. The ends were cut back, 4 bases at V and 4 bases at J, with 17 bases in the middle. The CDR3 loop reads CASSPNLVGGETQYF. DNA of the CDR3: TGCGCCAGCAGCCCCAACCTAGTAGGTGGAGAGACCCAGTACTTC.